The rows below give T cell receptor beta chains drawn from one sample of a study of blood T cell dynamics during melanoma immunotherapy. Method: immunoSEQ multiplex PCR; TCRdb's copy keeps in-frame clones and lacks some. The top ten clones hold approximately 15% of a sample with some 4,000 clones, approximately 80% of them seen once. Here the sequenced sample was blood, taken from a patient treated with checkpoint blockade. The origin of the receptors is a human donor with melanoma. CDR3s include the opening cysteine and the closing phenylalanine or tryptophan. Each record gives: CDR3 protein, J gene, V gene.

CASSQERAGGGDTQYF	TRBJ2-3	TRBV4-2
CASSLEGGYSNQPQHF	TRBJ1-5	TRBV5-6
CASSYGNHQPQHF	TRBJ1-5	TRBV6-5
CASSLADGQSRSFF	TRBJ1-1	TRBV5-4
CASSFLGTDTEAFF	TRBJ1-1	TRBV7-9
CASKDSGDSYEQYF	TRBJ2-7	TRBV6-1
CASRGTSGSSYEQYF	TRBJ2-7	TRBV27
CASSPGQGTTYEQYF	TRBJ2-7	TRBV5-4
CASSRSLGAGASYEQYF	TRBJ2-7	TRBV5-1
CASSLVVFRGVKGTEAFF	TRBJ1-1	TRBV5-1
CASSLERGNEQYF	TRBJ2-7	TRBV7-7
CASSAGGTPSYEQYF	TRBJ2-7	TRBV5-5
CASSPGTNRNEKLFF	TRBJ1-4	TRBV7-2
CASSQEAGSNTEAFF	TRBJ1-1	TRBV4-3
CASSLEGQGYEQYF	TRBJ2-7	TRBV7-9
CAISEVGKNEKLFF	TRBJ1-4	TRBV10-3
CASSPQGDEKLFF	TRBJ1-4	TRBV18
CASSPQPGQETQYF	TRBJ2-5	TRBV7-3
CASSLAQNSPLHF	TRBJ1-6	TRBV7-8
CASSLASGTTTYEQYF	TRBJ2-7	TRBV7-6
CASSYARGARAEAFF	TRBJ1-1	TRBV6-5
CASSLASSGGTPYEQYF	TRBJ2-7	TRBV7-6
CASSEPLAASGDSGANVLTF	TRBJ2-6	TRBV2
CASSPQSNTGELFF	TRBJ2-2	TRBV18
CASMPGKNEQYF	TRBJ2-7	TRBV2
CASSYSWAIVQESQYF	TRBJ2-5	TRBV6-5
CATSEQGGANYGYTF	TRBJ1-2	TRBV27
CASSEARGAKNIQYF	TRBJ2-4	TRBV6-1
CAWTRVGYGYTF	TRBJ1-2	TRBV30
CSAPYYNEQFF	TRBJ2-1	TRBV20-1
CASSFRQGDGYTF	TRBJ1-2	TRBV27
CASHRERGGANVLTF	TRBJ2-6	TRBV19
CASSLGGANSYEQYF	NA	TRBV7-8
CASSPSTSTDTQYF	TRBJ2-3	TRBV5-1
CASSRRERGNTIYF	TRBJ1-3	TRBV6-5
CASSFTGQGNTIYF	TRBJ1-3	TRBV6-6
CASTDRGGEKLFF	TRBJ1-4	TRBV19
CASSESPTGHNEQFF	TRBJ2-1	TRBV6-1
CASSLGGGETQYF	TRBJ2-5	TRBV5-1
CASSQGSGNTIYF	TRBJ1-3	TRBV5-4
CASSTQLSTLSNQPQHF	TRBJ1-5	TRBV5-5